Below, one T cell receptor (beta chain) is given with its context. What antigen it recognizes has not been identified. Base quality data are lacking; no much larger clone is found one base away. Unstimulated PBMCs, after thawing, were stained for CD3, CD4 and CD8 and then FACS-sorted into CD3+CD4+ and CD3+CD8+ populations. All 8 studied subjects were randomized to withdrawal of immunosuppression. The Qiagen DNeasy Blood and Tissue Kit was used for genomic DNA isolation. The data derive from a study of T cell clones after liver transplantation (dated by TCRdb to about 2019). Looking at the study overall: The samples were obtained from ITN030ST, a randomized trial that attempted immunosuppression withdrawal within 2 years after liver transplantation. As an antigen-independent comparator for donor-reactive sequences, third party-reactive TCRbeta sequences were also identified from pre-transplant MLRs. Three of the eight recipients were HCV-positive; the others were transplanted for non-autoimmune, non-viral indications. Of the 8 liver transplant recipients making up the studied cohort, 3 were classified as tolerant and 5 as non-tolerant. Tolerance was defined as complete withdrawal of immunosuppression for at least one year without a rise in liver enzymes beyond twice the upper limit of normal. Blood samples were collected pre-transplant, then pre-randomization ahead of withdrawal, and finally post-randomization once withdrawal had either been completed or failed. Donor-reactive T cell clones were identified by TCRbeta sequencing following a pre-transplant mixed lymphocyte reaction and were subsequently tracked in post-transplant blood. Subjects received no induction therapy and standard immunosuppression until randomization at 12-24 months post-transplant.

Results and caveats for the whole study, not just this receptor: Donor-reactive sequences decreased more than third party-reactive sequences, which suggests partial antigen-specific deletion that was not related to withdrawal success. Low numbers of available donor cells limited the measurable donor-reactive repertoire in two subjects. The conclusions were considered preliminary, being limited by small, heterogeneous patient numbers and non-standardized post-transplant time points. After accounting for repertoire turnover, donor-reactive detection was significantly reduced in 7 of 8 subjects for CD4 and 8 of 8 for CD8. Circulating donor-reactive CD4 TCRbeta sequences fell significantly post-transplant in most of the 8 subjects, irrespective of tolerance or HCV status. Without allograft tissue specimens, donor-reactive T cells may have migrated into the graft rather than being deleted.

High-throughput TCRbeta CDR3 sequencing of frozen genomic DNA was performed by immunoSEQ, with PCR amplification, mapping, bias correction and internal controls included. On the study's bioinformatics: Productive rearrangements were kept, and unique TCRbeta sequences were defined by CDR3 nucleotide sequence plus V and J gene. Donor-reactive sequences required at least 5-fold expansion in CFSE-low cells versus unstimulated pre-transplant cells and at least 0.01% frequency. Minimum frequency thresholds were set for each subject based on the unstimulated sample with the lowest template count, ensuring at least 90% detection power. Jensen-Shannon divergence between the top 1000 TCRbeta sequences post- versus pre-transplant served as the measure of repertoire turnover. Changes in detection of donor-reactive sequences were assessed with two-sided Fisher's exact tests. TCRdb took this table from immuneACCESS and kept in-frame rearrangements with V and J called. Such tables lack part of the clones; where checked against another copy, unresolved V genes explain under half of the gap, and the rest is unexplained. V and J calls and clone size are as listed in that table; D and trimming were resolved from the DNA. In this sample the table shows some 33,000 clones, 90% to 95% of which occur a single time. Roughly 27% of the sample is taken by the ten largest.

The clonotype was recovered from a human patient who received a liver transplant. Some T cells may originate with the graft donor following a transplant. The starting material was CD8+ T cells from blood, obtained 12 months after liver transplant.

The CDR3 here reads CASSQEPSGRSYNEQFF. The DNA reads TGTGCCAGCAGCCAAGAGCCTAGCGGGCGCTCCTACAATGAGCAGTTCTTC. The V and J genes are TRBV14 and TRBJ2-1; 8 central bases correspond to TRBD2. Looking up the germline V gene yields CDR1 SGHDN and CDR2 FVKESK. Compared with germline, V lacks 0 bases and J lacks 0 bases; bases without a gene match: 4. Including the terminal cysteine and phenylalanine, the CDR3 comprises 17 residues. The DNA shown is the 51-base CDR3, in frame from base 1.